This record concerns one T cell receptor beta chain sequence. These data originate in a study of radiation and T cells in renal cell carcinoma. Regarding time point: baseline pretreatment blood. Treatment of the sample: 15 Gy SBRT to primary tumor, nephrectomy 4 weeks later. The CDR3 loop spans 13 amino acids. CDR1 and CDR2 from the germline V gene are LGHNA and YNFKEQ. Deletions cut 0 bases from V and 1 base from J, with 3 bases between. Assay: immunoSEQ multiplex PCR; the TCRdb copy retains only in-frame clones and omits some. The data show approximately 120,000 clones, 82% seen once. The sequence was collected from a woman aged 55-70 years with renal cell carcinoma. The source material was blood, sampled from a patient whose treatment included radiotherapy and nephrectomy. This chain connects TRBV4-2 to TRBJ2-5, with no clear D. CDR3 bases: TGTGCCAGCAGCCAAGATACCCAAGAGACCCAGTACTTC. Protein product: CASSQDTQETQYF.